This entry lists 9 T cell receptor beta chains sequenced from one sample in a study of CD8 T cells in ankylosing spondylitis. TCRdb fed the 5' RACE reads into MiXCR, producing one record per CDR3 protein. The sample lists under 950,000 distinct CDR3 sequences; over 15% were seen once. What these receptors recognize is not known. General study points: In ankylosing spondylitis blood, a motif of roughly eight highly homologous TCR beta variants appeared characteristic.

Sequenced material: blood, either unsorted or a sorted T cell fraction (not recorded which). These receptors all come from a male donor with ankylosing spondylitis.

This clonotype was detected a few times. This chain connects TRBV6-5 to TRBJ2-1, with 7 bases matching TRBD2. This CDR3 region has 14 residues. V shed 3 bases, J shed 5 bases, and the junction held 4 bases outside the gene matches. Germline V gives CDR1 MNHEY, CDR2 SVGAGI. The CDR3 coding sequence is TGTGCCAGCAGTTATGGCGGGAGTCACAATGAGCAGTTCTTC. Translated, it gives CASSYGGSHNEQFF.

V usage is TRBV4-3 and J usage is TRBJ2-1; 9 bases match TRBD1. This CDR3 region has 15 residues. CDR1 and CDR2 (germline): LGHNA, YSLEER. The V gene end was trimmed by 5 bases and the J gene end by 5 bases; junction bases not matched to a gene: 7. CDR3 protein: CASSSGTGHHNEQFF. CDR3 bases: TGCGCCAGCAGCTCAGGGACAGGGCACCACAATGAGCAGTTCTTC.

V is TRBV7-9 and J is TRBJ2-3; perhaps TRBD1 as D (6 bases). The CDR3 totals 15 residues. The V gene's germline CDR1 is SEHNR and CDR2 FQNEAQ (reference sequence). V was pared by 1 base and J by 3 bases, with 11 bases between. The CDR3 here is CASSLVHRETDTQYF. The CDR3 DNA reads TGTGCCAGCAGCTTAGTGCACAGGGAGACAGATACGCAGTATTTT.

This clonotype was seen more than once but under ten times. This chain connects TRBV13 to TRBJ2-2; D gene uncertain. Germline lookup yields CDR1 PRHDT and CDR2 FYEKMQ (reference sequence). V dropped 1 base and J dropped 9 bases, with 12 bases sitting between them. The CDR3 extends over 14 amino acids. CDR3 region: CASSLAGSHRELFF. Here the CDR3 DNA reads TGTGCCAGCAGCTTAGCCGGTAGCCACCGGGAGCTGTTTTTT. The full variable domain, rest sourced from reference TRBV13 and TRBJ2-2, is AAGVIQSPRHLIKEKRETATLKCYPIPRHDTVYWYQQGPGQDPQFLISFYEKMQSDKGSIPDRFSAQQFSDYHSELNMSSLELGDSALYFCASSLAGSHRELFFGEGSRLTVL.

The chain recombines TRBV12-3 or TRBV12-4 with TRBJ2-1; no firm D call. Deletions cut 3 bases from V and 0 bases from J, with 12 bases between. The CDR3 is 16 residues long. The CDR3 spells CASSFGLDTSYNEQFF. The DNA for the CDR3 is TGTGCCAGCAGTTTCGGGCTAGACACCTCCTACAATGAGCAGTTCTTC.

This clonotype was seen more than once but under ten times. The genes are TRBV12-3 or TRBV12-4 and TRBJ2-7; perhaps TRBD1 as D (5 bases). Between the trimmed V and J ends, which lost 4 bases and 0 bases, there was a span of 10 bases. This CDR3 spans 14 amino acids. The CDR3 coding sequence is TGTGCCAGCAGTTGGGGCCAAAGCTCCTACGAGCAGTACTTC. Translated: CASSWGQSSYEQYF.

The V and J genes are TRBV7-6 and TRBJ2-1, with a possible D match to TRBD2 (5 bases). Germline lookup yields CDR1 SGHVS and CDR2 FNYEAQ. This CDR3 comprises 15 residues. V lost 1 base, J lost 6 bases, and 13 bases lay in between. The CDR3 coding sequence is TGTGCCAGCAGCTTAGGCGTCAGAGGGTCCAATGAGCAGTTCTTC. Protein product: CASSLGVRGSNEQFF.

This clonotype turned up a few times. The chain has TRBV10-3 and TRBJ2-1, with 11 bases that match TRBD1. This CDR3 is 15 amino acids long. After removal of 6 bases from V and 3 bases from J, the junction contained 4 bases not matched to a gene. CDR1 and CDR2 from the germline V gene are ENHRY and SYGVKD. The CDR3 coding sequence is TGTGCCATCAGCGCGGGACAGGGGGACTACAATGAGCAGTTCTTC. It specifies CAISAGQGDYNEQFF.

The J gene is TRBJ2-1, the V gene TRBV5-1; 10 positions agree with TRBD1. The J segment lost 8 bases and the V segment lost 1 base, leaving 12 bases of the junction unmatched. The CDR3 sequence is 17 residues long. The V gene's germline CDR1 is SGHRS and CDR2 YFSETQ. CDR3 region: CASSLLRGQGFKDEQFF. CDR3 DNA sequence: TGCGCCAGCAGCTTGCTACGGGGACAGGGGTTTAAGGATGAGCAGTTCTTC.